This TCR beta chain was documented in a study of Ad26.COV2.S vaccination and SARS-CoV-2 variants. The treatment is: 15 to 20 received Ad26.COV2.S at low or high dose, single or two shots; 5 received placebo; per-sample allocation not given. Sampling occurred on day 63 after the first vaccine or placebo injection. Libraries were prepared by immunoSEQ multiplex PCR; TCRdb keeps only in-frame clonotypes and omits some of them. The sample carries around 500,000 clones, around 89% recorded once. Germline V gives CDR1 SNHLY, CDR2 FYNNEI. Losses at the gene ends were 6 bases for V and 8 bases for J; bases not matched to a gene: 9. This CDR3 is 13 amino acids long.

The chain has TRBV2 and TRBJ1-2; 7 nucleotides agree with TRBD1. This TCR was recovered from a person between 18 and 59 years old who received the Ad26.COV2.S COVID-19 vaccine or a placebo. The sequencing used peripheral blood, collected in a trial of Ad26.COV2.S vaccine versus placebo. The CDR3 coding sequence is TGTGCCAGCAGGGAGACAGGGACGGAAGGCTACACCTTC. It yields the protein CASRETGTEGYTF.